This TCR beta chain was captured in a study of Tregs in tolerant kidney transplant recipients. CDR1 KGHSH and CDR2 LQKENI come from the germline V gene. Trimming removed 2 bases from V and 0 bases from J, with 12 bases in between. The CDR3 has 16 amino acids. Sequencing was performed with immunoSEQ multiplex PCR; in TCRdb, only in-frame clones are kept and a portion is missing. This table has some 70,000 clones, roughly nine tenths appearing once. The study's findings and limits: Changing PCR primers prevented nucleotide comparison between some patients' samples. No direct test of biological reproducibility was done here. Validation in larger populations is needed because few patients were studied.

Details on this clone: The antigen remains undetermined.

This receptor was taken from a human donor who received a combined kidney and bone marrow transplant. Sample: CD4+ T cells from blood, taken before the transplant. The chain joins TRBV18 to TRBJ2-3; D may be TRBD1 (6 bases). CDR3 loop: CASSPGTQKSTDTQYF. The CDR3 region has the DNA TGTGCCAGCTCACCAGGGACACAAAAAAGCACAGATACGCAGTATTTT.